Below, 16 T cell receptor beta chains from the same sample are listed, as sequenced in a study of CD4 T cells in relation to SARS-CoV-2 and coronaviruses. Repertoires were generated with immunoSEQ multiplex PCR, while TCRdb's copy carries only in-frame clones and drops some. This table holds about 29,000 clones, less than 85% found once. Before the COVID-19 pandemic, during about 2011-2019, CD4+ T cells were taken from unexposed donors. CD4+ T cells were isolated from the cells after less than 13 days of culture. What these receptors recognize is not known. Sequenced material: CD4+ T cells from PBMCs, cultured in vitro. The receptors were gathered from a human donor in good health.

The rearrangement links TRBV29-1 to TRBJ2-1, with D perhaps matching TRBD1 or TRBD2 (5 bases each). CDR3 length: 12 amino acids. Germline loops: CDR1 SQVTM, CDR2 ANQGSEA. Trimming stripped 3 bases from V and 3 bases from J, with 6 bases between. DNA of the CDR3: TGCAGCGTTGAGGGGGACTACAATGAGCAGTTCTTC. Encoded protein: CSVEGDYNEQFF.

The V gene is TRBV7-2, the J gene TRBJ2-7; maybe TRBD1 (5 bases). Trimming cost V 1 base and J 6 bases, with 22 bases left between them. The germline CDR1 and CDR2 sequences are SGHTA and FQGNSA. The CDR3 spans 17 residues. CDR3 protein: CASSLGGLADRAAEQYF. The DNA of the CDR3 is TGTGCCAGCAGCTTAGGGGGCCTGGCGGACCGGGCGGCCGAGCAGTACTTC.

The table lists this clone with a count of one. V and J are TRBV5-1 and TRBJ2-3, with a possible D match to TRBD2 (5 bases). Germline CDR1 reads SGHRS; CDR2 reads YFSETQ. The CDR3 contains 15 residues. V shed 4 bases and J shed 1 base, with 13 bases lying between them. The CDR3 DNA is TGCGCCAGCAGCCCCCGGGGAACCCGCACAGATACGCAGTATTTT. Its translation: CASSPRGTRTDTQYF.

Here the CDR3 reads CASSLARQPQHF. Here the CDR3 DNA reads TGTGCCAGCAGTTTAGCAAGACAGCCCCAGCATTTT. The J gene is TRBJ1-5, the V gene TRBV12-3 or TRBV12-4; D unresolved. The CDR3 extends over 12 amino acids. V was shortened by 0 bases and J by 7 bases, with 4 bases between the two germline ends.

The chain carries TRBV9 and TRBJ1-2, with 12 bases matching TRBD1. The germline gives CDR1 SGDLS, CDR2 YYNGEE. J lost 9 bases, V lost 3 bases, and 6 bases had no gene match. The CDR3 covers 14 residues. The CDR3 is CASSAGQGARRYTF. In nucleotides, the CDR3 is TGTGCCAGCAGCGCGGGACAGGGGGCGCGGCGCTACACCTTC.

V gene TRBV5-1 combines with J gene TRBJ1-1; D not resolved. The V gene's germline CDR1 is SGHRS and CDR2 YFSETQ. The CDR3 is 14 amino acids. V lost 0 bases, J lost 1 base, and 7 bases lay in between. The CDR3 region has the DNA TGCGCCAGCAGCTTGGCGGGAGCGAACACTGAAGCTTTCTTT. The encoded protein is CASSLAGANTEAFF.

The chain joins TRBV6-5 to TRBJ2-3; D gene uncertain. This CDR3 region has 15 residues. Between the trimmed V and J ends, which lost 0 bases and 6 bases, there was a span of 13 bases. CDR1 is MNHEY and CDR2 is SVGAGI in the germline V gene. CDR3 protein: CASSYSENYGDTQYF. CDR3 DNA: TGTGCCAGCAGTTACTCCGAGAACTACGGGGATACGCAGTATTTT.

The rearrangement uses TRBV9 and TRBJ2-1; 8 bases are shared with TRBD2. The germline CDR1 and CDR2 sequences are SGDLS and YYNGEE. The CDR3 loop spans 17 amino acids. The ends lost 4 bases at V and 7 bases at J; junction bases unmatched: 16. CDR3 protein: CASSPSLAGTPGNEQFF. CDR3 in DNA: TGTGCCAGCAGCCCCAGTCTAGCGGGCACCCCCGGGAATGAGCAGTTCTTC.

V is TRBV18 and J is TRBJ2-2; TRBD2 aligns across 7 bases. Germline V gene data show CDR1 as KGHSH and CDR2 as LQKENI. CDR3 length equals 14 residues. Germline trimming cut 5 bases from V and 6 bases from J; bases unmatched to any gene: 6. The chain's CDR3 is CASSGGLTAGELFF. The CDR3 nucleotides read TGTGCCAGCTCAGGGGGACTAACGGCCGGGGAGCTGTTTTTT.

The chain is built from TRBV18 and TRBJ1-2; no reliable D call. Per the germline V gene, CDR1 is KGHSH and CDR2 is LQKENI. V shed 3 bases and J shed 8 bases, with 16 bases lying between them. The CDR3 covers 14 residues. The CDR3 DNA is TGTGCCAGCTCACCCTCCGCCAGCTCGTGGGGCTACACCTTC. Its protein product is CASSPSASSWGYTF.

The chain uses TRBV6-5 and TRBJ1-5; D gene uncertain. Looked up from germline, CDR1 is MNHEY and CDR2 is SVGAGI. The V end lost 0 bases, the J end lost 5 bases, and 8 bases lay between the germline ends. This CDR3 spans 14 amino acids. CDR3 in DNA: TGTGCCAGCAGTTACTCAGCAGTATATCAGCCCCAGCATTTT. Its translation: CASSYSAVYQPQHF.

The chain joins TRBV6-2 or TRBV6-3 to TRBJ2-1, with TRBD2 identical over 10 bases. Looked up from germline, CDR1 is MNHEY and CDR2 is SVGEGT. V dropped 6 bases and J dropped 9; count of bases not matched to a gene: 26. The CDR3 is made up of 20 amino acids. This CDR3 is CASSTGQGGRLAGGVGEQFF. CDR3 nucleotide sequence: TGTGCCAGCAGCACAGGACAGGGCGGAAGACTAGCGGGTGGCGTGGGTGAGCAGTTCTTC.

V is TRBV7-8 and J is TRBJ2-7, with D possibly TRBD1 on 5 matching bases. Deletions cut 5 bases from V and 6 bases from J, with 17 bases between. The CDR3 covers 14 residues. Germline values: CDR1 SGHVS, CDR2 FQNEAQ. The CDR3 sequence is CASSPLSGRSEQYF. CDR3 nucleotide sequence: TGTGCCAGCAGCCCTTTATCAGGGCGGTCCGAGCAGTACTTC.

V usage is TRBV30 and J usage is TRBJ2-5, with D perhaps matching TRBD1 or TRBD2 (5 bases each). The CDR3 extends over 13 amino acids. Germline CDR1 is GTSNPN and CDR2 is SVGIG (reference sequence). Deletions cut 3 bases from V and 3 bases from J, with 11 bases between. As DNA, the CDR3 is TGTGCCTGGAGGCCGGGACCTGAAGAGACCCAGTACTTC. Residues: CAWRPGPEETQYF. The variable domain in full, with the rest retrieved from reference TRBV30 and TRBJ2-5, is SQTIHQWPATLVQPVGSPLSLECTVEGTSNPNLYWYRQAAGRGLQLLFYSVGIGQISSEVPQNLSASRPQDRQFILSSKKLLLSDSGFYLCAWRPGPEETQYFGPGTRLLVL.

The chain uses TRBV25-1 and TRBJ2-7; a possible D gene is TRBD2 (5 bases). Trimming left V 4 bases short and J 3 bases short, with 10 bases between. Looked up from germline, CDR1 is MGHDK and CDR2 is SYGVNS. The CDR3 has 13 amino acids. This CDR3 reads CASSAADYYEQYF. CDR3 sequence (DNA): TGTGCCAGCAGTGCGGCAGACTACTACGAGCAGTACTTC.

The J gene is TRBJ2-7, the V gene TRBV2; 10 nucleotides line up with TRBD2. CDR1 SNHLY and CDR2 FYNNEI come from the germline V gene. The CDR3 extends over 14 amino acids. The ends lost 6 bases at V and 12 bases at J; junction bases unmatched: 14. Here the CDR3 DNA reads TGTGCCAGCAGAGAACTAGCGGGGCACTCCCGGGGGTACTTC. Protein sequence: CASRELAGHSRGYF.